The sequence of this T cell receptor beta chain was determined in a study of molecular identifiers for immune sequencing clone quantification. This clonotype has a handful of counts. Its specificity is not known. Bulk TCR libraries used previously described methods and listed TCR primers. TCRdb passed the PCR reads through MiXCR, listing each CDR3 protein once. The repertoire holds a few hundred thousand distinct CDR3 sequences, with 20% to 25% as singletons. Whole-study findings and limits: Clones that had above 20 RNA copies took up over 99% of effector molecules but under 1% in naive cells. Underestimated sizes of highly expanded clones could result from identical TCR molecules that share a barcode.

CDR3 length: 13 amino acids. Deletions cut 8 bases from V and 3 bases from J, with 13 bases between. Germline loops: CDR1 MNHNS, CDR2 SASEGT. The J gene is TRBJ2-5, the V gene TRBV6-1; possibly TRBD2 for D (6 bases). Sequences were obtained from naive CD8+ T cells from blood, with Jurkat cell RNA spiked in. Subset in this sample: FACS-sorted CD8+CD4-CCR7+CD45RA+ naive T cells. This TCR came from a human donor in good health. Some libraries in this study had Jurkat cell RNA spiked in. The CDR3 bases are TGTGCCAGCCGAGGGGACTGGGAAGAGACCCAGTACTTC. Its protein product is CASRGDWEETQYF.